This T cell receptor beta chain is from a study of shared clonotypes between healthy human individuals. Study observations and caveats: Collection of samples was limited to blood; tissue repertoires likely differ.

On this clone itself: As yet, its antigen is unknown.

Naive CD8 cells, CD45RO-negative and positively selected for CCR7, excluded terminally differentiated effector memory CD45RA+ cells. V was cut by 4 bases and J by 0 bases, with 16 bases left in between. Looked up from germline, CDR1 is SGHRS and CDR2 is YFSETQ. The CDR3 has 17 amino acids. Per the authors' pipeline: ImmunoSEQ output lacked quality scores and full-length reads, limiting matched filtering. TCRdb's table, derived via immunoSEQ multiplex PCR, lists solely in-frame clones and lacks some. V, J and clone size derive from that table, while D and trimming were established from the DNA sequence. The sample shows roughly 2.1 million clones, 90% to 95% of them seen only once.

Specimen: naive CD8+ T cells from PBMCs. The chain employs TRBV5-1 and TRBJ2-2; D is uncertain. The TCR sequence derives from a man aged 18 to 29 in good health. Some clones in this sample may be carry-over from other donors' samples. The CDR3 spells CASSQPRTQTNTGELFF. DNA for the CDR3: TGCGCCAGCAGCCAGCCTCGGACGCAAACGAACACCGGGGAGCTGTTTTTT.